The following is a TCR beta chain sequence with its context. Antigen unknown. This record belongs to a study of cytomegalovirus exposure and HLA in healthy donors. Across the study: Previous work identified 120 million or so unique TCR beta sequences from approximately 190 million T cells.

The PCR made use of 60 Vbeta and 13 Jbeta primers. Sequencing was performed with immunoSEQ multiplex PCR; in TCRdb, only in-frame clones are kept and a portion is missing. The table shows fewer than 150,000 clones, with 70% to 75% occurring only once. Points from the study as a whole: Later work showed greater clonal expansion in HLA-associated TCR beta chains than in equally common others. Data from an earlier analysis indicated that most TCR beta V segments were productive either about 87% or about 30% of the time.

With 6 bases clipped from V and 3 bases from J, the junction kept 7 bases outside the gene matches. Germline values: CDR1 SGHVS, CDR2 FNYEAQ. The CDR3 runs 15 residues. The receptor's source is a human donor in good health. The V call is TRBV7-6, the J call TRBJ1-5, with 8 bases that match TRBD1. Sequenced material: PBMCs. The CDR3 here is CASSVLQGANQPQHF. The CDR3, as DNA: TGTGCCAGCAGTGTACTCCAGGGGGCCAATCAGCCCCAGCATTTT.